This T cell receptor beta chain comes out of a study of blood T cell repertoires in COVID-19. Whole-study context: Collection of acute and convalescent COVID-19 samples took place in the United States, Italy and Spain. Nucleic acid was either cDNA or gDNA, and it came from T cells, B-cell-depleted T cells, or PBMCs.

Authors' data handling: Estimation of nucleated cell counts was performed using reference gene primer amplification. Here immunoSEQ multiplex PCR was the method, and the copy in TCRdb shows in-frame clones only, minus some. Clone size and V and J calls were adopted from that table, with D and trimming inferred from the DNA. The top ten clones hold roughly 21% of a sample with under 200,000 clones, roughly 85% of them seen once. V lost 2 bases and J lost 2; bases outside the gene matches: 8. Germline CDR1 MGHRA, CDR2 YSYEKL. This CDR3 is 17 amino acids long. This clonotype was obtained from a man in his 60s with active or convalescent COVID-19. V is TRBV4-1 and J is TRBJ2-4, with 8 bases identical to TRBD1. The sequenced material came from peripheral blood. The CDR3: CASSQPRTGWTKNIQYF. The DNA for the CDR3 is TGCGCCAGCAGCCAACCTAGGACAGGGTGGACCAAAAACATTCAGTACTTC.